These 24 T cell receptor beta chains share one sample of origin, sequenced in a study of blood T cell repertoires in COVID-19. The data were produced by immunoSEQ multiplex PCR, yet TCRdb's version contains in-frame clones alone and is incomplete. The profile shows about 48,000 clones, 65% to 90% of them singletons. The sample comprised peripheral blood. These receptors came from a woman older than 75 with acute or convalescent COVID-19.

V is TRBV11-2 and J is TRBJ1-3; 8 positions match TRBD1. The CDR3 extends over 16 amino acids. The germline V gene encodes CDR1 SGHAT and CDR2 FQNNGV. Trimming at V came to 4 bases and at J to 2 bases, leaving 7 bases not matched to a gene. The CDR3 here is CASSSLDRGTGNTIYF. The CDR3 DNA reads as TGTGCCAGCAGCTCCCTTGACAGGGGAACTGGAAACACCATATATTTT. Full variable domain (missing parts from reference TRBV11-2 and TRBJ1-3): EAGVAQSPRYKIIEKRQSVAFWCNPISGHATLYWYQQILGQGPKLLIQFQNNGVVDDSQLPKDRFSAERLKGVDSTLKIQPAKLEDSAVYLCASSSLDRGTGNTIYFGEGSWLTVV.

This clone was seen more than once but under ten times. The CDR3 region has the DNA TGTGCCAGCAGCGTAGGGGGCTCCCAAAATGCTTTCTTT. This codes for CASSVGGSQNAFF. V gene TRBV9 combines with J gene TRBJ1-1; weak D call: TRBD1 (5 bases). The V gene lost 0 bases and the J gene lost 11 bases, with 14 bases spanning the gap. From germline, CDR1 is SGDLS and CDR2 YYNGEE. CDR3 length: 13 amino acids.

The J gene is TRBJ1-1, the V gene TRBV21-1. TRBV21-1 is reported as a pseudogene. This CDR3 contains 14 residues. For the CDR3, the DNA is TGTGCCAGCAGCAACGGGGGTAGGAGTCCTGAAGCTTTCTTT. This gives the protein CASSNGGRSPEAFF.

This chain joins TRBV14 and TRBJ1-1; 7 nucleotides align to TRBD1. The CDR3 totals 14 residues. Germline V gives CDR1 SGHDN, CDR2 FVKESK. V shed 4 bases and J 4 bases; nucleotides not matched to a gene: 6. The CDR3 region is CASSRLQGITEAFF. CDR3 sequence (DNA): TGTGCCAGCAGCCGCTTACAGGGGATCACTGAAGCTTTCTTT.

Only one count was recorded for this clone. The chain joins TRBV7-8 to TRBJ1-1, with 7 bases fitting TRBD1. Losses at the gene ends were 5 bases for V and 2 bases for J; bases not matched to a gene: 14. The CDR3 contains 17 residues. Germline V gene data show CDR1 as SGHVS and CDR2 as FQNEAQ. The CDR3 sequence is CASSPTFSGTANTEAFF. The DNA for the CDR3 is TGTGCCAGCAGCCCTACCTTTTCCGGGACAGCCAACACTGAAGCTTTCTTT.

This chain links TRBV2 with TRBJ1-2; D is possibly TRBD1 (6 bases). Germline V gene sequence: CDR1 SNHLY, CDR2 FYNNEI. The CDR3 runs to 13 residues. The V end lost 7 bases, the J end lost 2 bases, and 11 bases lay between the germline ends. The CDR3 sequence: CASMDRLNYGYTF. In nucleotides, the CDR3 is TGTGCCAGCATGGACAGACTCAACTATGGCTACACCTTC.

The rearrangement joins TRBV20-1 to TRBJ1-5; TRBD1 aligns across 10 bases. Germline CDR1 DFQATT, CDR2 SNEGSKA (reference sequence). V was clipped by 3 bases and J by 5 bases; unmatched bases: 10. This CDR3 comprises 16 residues. In DNA, the CDR3 is TGCAGTGCTAGTCCCCGTGACAGGGGGCAGGATCAGCCCCAGCATTTT. It yields the protein CSASPRDRGQDQPQHF.

The rearrangement joins TRBV7-9 to TRBJ1-1, with a possible D match to TRBD1 (6 bases). This CDR3 spans 14 amino acids. Trimming shortened V by 2 bases and J by 4 bases, and 11 bases separated the two germline ends. Germline V CDR1 and CDR2: SEHNR, FQNEAQ (reference sequence). The DNA for the CDR3 is TGTGCCAGCAGCTTACTGGCAGGGGTCACTGAAGCTTTCTTT. This sequence encodes CASSLLAGVTEAFF.

The chain employs TRBV19 and TRBJ2-2; tentatively, D is TRBD2 (6 bases). The length of the CDR3 is 15 residues. Between the trimmed V and J ends, which lost 4 bases and 5 bases, there was a span of 14 bases. Germline V CDR1 and CDR2: LNHDA, SQIVND (reference sequence). DNA of the CDR3: TGTGCCAGTAGTACCCCCCGGAGGGAGACCGGGGAGCTGTTTTTT. Its protein product is CASSTPRRETGELFF.

V gene TRBV10-3 combines with J gene TRBJ1-2; 7 bases are a match to TRBD1. V was clipped by 6 bases and J by 3 bases; unmatched bases: 4. The CDR3 is made up of 13 amino acids. Germline V lookup: CDR1 ENHRY, CDR2 SYGVKD. CDR3 DNA sequence: TGTGCCATCAGCACTACAGGGGACTATGGCTACACCTTC. It yields the protein CAISTTGDYGYTF.

The V and J genes are TRBV9 and TRBJ1-1; D is perhaps TRBD1 (5 bases). This CDR3 spans 14 amino acids. The germline CDR1 and CDR2 sequences are SGDLS and YYNGEE. Trimming pared 0 bases from V and 0 bases from J, leaving 6 bases between. CDR3 protein: CASSVVGVNTEAFF. The DNA of the CDR3 is TGTGCCAGCAGCGTAGTAGGGGTGAACACTGAAGCTTTCTTT. Based on the CDR3 plus reference TRBV9 and TRBJ1-1, the full variable domain is DSGVTQTPKHLITATGQRVTLRCSPRSGDLSVYWYQQSLDQGLQFLIQYYNGEERAKGNILERFSAQQFPDLHSELNLSSLELGDSALYFCASSVVGVNTEAFFGQGTRLTVV.

The chain couples TRBV5-1 to TRBJ1-4; the match to TRBD1 covers 8 bases. The germline gives CDR1 SGHRS, CDR2 YFSETQ. V gave up 4 bases and J gave up 2 bases; unmatched junction bases: 13. The CDR3 runs 18 residues. The CDR3 DNA reads TGCGCCAGCAGCGACGGACAGGGATTTGCCGGGACTAATGAAAAACTGTTTTTT. It codes for CASSDGQGFAGTNEKLFF.

This chain uses TRBV7-9 with TRBJ2-5, with D perhaps TRBD1 (7 bases). Trimming shortened V by 5 bases and J by 5 bases, and 12 bases separated the two germline ends. This CDR3 comprises 13 residues. Germline V lookup: CDR1 SEHNR, CDR2 FQNEAQ (reference sequence). CDR3 nucleotides: TGTGCCAGCAGCAGCAGGGGGAGGGAGACCCAGTACTTC. This gives the protein CASSSRGRETQYF.

The sample holds a few counts of this clone. The J gene is TRBJ2-7, the V gene TRBV6-6; 7 nucleotides align to TRBD1. V was pared by 2 bases and J by 1 base, with 5 bases of the junction left unmatched. There are 15 residues in the CDR3. Per the germline V gene, CDR1 is MNHNY and CDR2 is SVGAGI (reference sequence). As DNA, the CDR3 is TGTGCCAGCAGTTACAAAGCCAGGGGGTCCTACGAGCAGTACTTC. This gives the protein CASSYKARGSYEQYF.

CDR3 amino acids: CASSQQQGAGAFF. CDR3 coding DNA: TGTGCCAGCAGCCAACAACAGGGGGCGGGAGCTTTCTTT. The chain couples TRBV3-1 (or the pseudogene TRBV3-2) to TRBJ1-1; 9 nucleotides match TRBD1. This CDR3 is 13 amino acids long. Germline CDR1 and CDR2: LGHDT and YNNKEL (reference sequence). The V segment lost 2 bases and the J segment 10 bases; nucleotides outside the gene matches: 5.

The rearrangement uses TRBV7-2 and TRBJ1-2; 9 nucleotides align to TRBD1. Germline CDR1 SGHTA, CDR2 FQGNSA. The J segment lost 7 bases and the V segment lost 5 bases, leaving 8 bases of the junction unmatched. CDR3 size: 14 residues. CDR3 in amino acids: CASSTGQGTAGYTF. CDR3 bases: TGTGCCAGCAGCACCGGACAGGGGACGGCTGGCTACACCTTC.

The chain has TRBV12-3 or TRBV12-4 and TRBJ1-1; D unclear. This CDR3 comprises 12 residues. V was cut by 5 bases and J by 6 bases, with 10 bases left in between. The chain's CDR3 is CASSPSPPEAFF. The DNA for the CDR3 is TGTGCCAGCAGTCCCTCCCCTCCTGAAGCTTTCTTT.

This rearrangement joins TRBV6-2 or TRBV6-3 to TRBJ1-5; the D gene is possibly TRBD1 (6 bases). Trimming stripped 0 bases from V and 2 bases from J, with 14 bases between. The length of the CDR3 is 17 residues. CDR1 and CDR2 from the germline V gene are MNHEY and SVGEGT. CDR3 sequence (DNA): TGTGCCAGCAGTTACTCGAGCTGGGGGGGCGGCAATCAGCCCCAGCATTTT. It specifies CASSYSSWGGGNQPQHF.

The V gene is TRBV9, the J gene TRBJ1-2; 10 bases match TRBD1. There are 14 residues in the CDR3. V trimming: 4 bases; J trimming: 7 bases; junction bases outside the gene matches: 7. Germline V gene lookup returns CDR1 SGDLS and CDR2 YYNGEE. CDR3 sequence reads: CASSPGTGVSGYTF. CDR3 coding DNA: TGTGCCAGCAGCCCTGGGACAGGGGTGAGTGGCTACACCTTC.

The chain combines TRBV3-1 (or the pseudogene TRBV3-2) with TRBJ2-7; TRBD1 is a possible D gene (6 bases). The V and J ends lost 1 base and 7 bases respectively, with 8 bases between them. The CDR3 is made up of 12 amino acids. CDR1 is LGHDT, CDR2 YNNKEL, per germline (reference sequence). The CDR3 loop reads CASSQVTGEQYF. Written as DNA, the CDR3 is TGTGCCAGCAGCCAAGTAACAGGGGAGCAGTACTTC.

The chain carries TRBV9 and TRBJ1-5, with D tentatively TRBD1 (5 bases). V was clipped by 8 bases and J by 7 bases, with 22 bases between them. Germline V lookup: CDR1 SGDLS, CDR2 YYNGEE. This CDR3 is built from 15 residues. CDR3 DNA sequence: TGTGCCAGTCTCCCGGGACTCTTATTCGGCCAGCCCCAGCATTTT. It translates to CASLPGLLFGQPQHF.

V usage is TRBV5-3 and J usage is TRBJ1-5; D gene ambiguous. TRBV5-3 is an ORF for which the function is uncertain. CDR3 length equals 14 residues. Trimming cost V 5 bases and J 0 bases, with 9 bases left between them. DNA of the CDR3: TGTGCCAGAAGGTGCGGGTATAGCAATCAGCCCCAGCATTTT. It codes for CARRCGYSNQPQHF.

The gene calls are TRBV5-1 and TRBJ1-6, with D possibly TRBD1 on 5 matching bases. The CDR3 runs 14 residues. The V gene's germline CDR1 is SGHRS and CDR2 YFSETQ. V was shortened by 2 bases and J by 10 bases, with 13 bases between the two germline ends. The CDR3 reads CASSFTGEESPLHF. The CDR3 DNA is TGCGCCAGCAGCTTTACGGGGGAGGAATCACCCCTCCACTTT.

The chain employs TRBV14 and TRBJ1-3; unclear D gene. The V gene lost 5 bases and the J gene lost 3 bases, with 8 bases spanning the gap. Germline values: CDR1 SGHDN, CDR2 FVKESK. The length of the CDR3 is 13 residues. The chain's CDR3 is CASSLVGGNTIYF. The CDR3 DNA reads as TGTGCCAGCAGCTTAGTTGGTGGAAACACCATATATTTT. Filled out from reference TRBV14 and TRBJ1-3, the complete variable domain reads EAGVTQFPSHSVIEKGQTVTLRCDPISGHDNLYWYRRVMGKEIKFLLHFVKESKQDESGMPNNRFLAERTGGTYSTLKVQPAELEDSGVYFCASSLVGGNTIYFGEGSWLTVV.